Listed below are T cell receptor beta chains from one sample, sequenced in a study of early T cells in non-severe SARS-CoV-2 infection. TCRdb ran MiXCR on the 5' RACE reads and lists one entry per CDR3 protein. The data hold under 20,000 distinct CDR3 sequences, with 5% observed a single time. Material: whole blood. The origin of the receptors is an adult who was a healthcare worker with PCR-confirmed SARS-CoV-2 infection or an uninfected control (not recorded which). Each CDR3 is given with its conserved first and last residue. The D gene is left open where the match is weak. Clone size is not always given. Where it is, it says once, few, many or a class for expanded clones.

TRBV19,TRBJ2-2,TRBD2,many,CASSRRGPGLAGANTGELFF,TGTGCCAGTAGTCGCCGCGGACCGGGACTAGCGGGAGCCAACACCGGGGAGCTGTTTTTT
TRBV7-6,TRBJ2-3,TRBD2,medium-sized,CASSPGLAGGQGTDTQYF,TGTGCCAGCAGCCCAGGACTAGCGGGAGGGCAAGGGACAGATACGCAGTATTTT
TRBV12-3/TRBV12-4,TRBJ2-2,-,medium-sized,CASSLNSRSTGELFF,TGTGCCAGCAGTCTCAACTCAAGGTCCACCGGGGAGCTGTTTTTT
TRBV5-8,TRBJ2-5,TRBD2,-,CASSRPGTSGKETQYF,TGTGCCAGCAGCCGTCCCGGGACTAGCGGAAAAGAGACCCAGTACTTC
TRBV7-2,TRBJ2-3,-,-,CASRQGITDTQYF,TGTGCCAGCAGGCAGGGCATCACAGATACGCAGTATTTT
TRBV7-2,TRBJ1-1,-,many,CASSLAQNTEAFF,TGTGCCAGCAGCTTGGCGCAGAACACTGAAGCTTTCTTT
TRBV7-2,TRBJ2-2,TRBD2,-,CASSMTSGNTGELFF,TGTGCCAGCTCTATGACTAGCGGTAACACCGGGGAGCTGTTTTTT
TRBV28,TRBJ2-7,-,-,CASSLIAAGRAYEQYF,TGTGCCAGCAGTTTAATCGCCGCCGGCCGAGCCTACGAGCAGTACTTC
TRBV19,TRBJ1-5,TRBD1,-,CAVGPGTANQPQHF,TGTGCCGTTGGTCCCGGGACAGCCAATCAGCCCCAGCATTTT
TRBV3-1,TRBJ2-1,TRBD2,-,CASSYRGLAGADEQFF,TGTGCCAGCAGCTACCGTGGGCTAGCGGGAGCAGATGAGCAGTTCTTC
TRBV29-1,TRBJ2-3,TRBD1,many,CSVGPSGGVSDTQYF,TGCAGCGTTGGCCCGTCAGGGGGCGTCTCAGATACGCAGTATTTT
TRBV30,TRBJ1-2,-,few,CAWGTGTHDGYTF,TGTGCCTGGGGGACCGGGACACACGATGGCTACACCTTC
TRBV7-3,TRBJ1-2,-,many,CASSLTGGYGYTF,TGTGCCAGCAGCTTGACGGGGGGCTATGGCTACACCTTC
TRBV10-2,TRBJ2-2,-,many,CASSEAGELFF,TGCGCCAGCAGTGAGGCCGGGGAGCTGTTTTTT
TRBV20-1,TRBJ2-1,TRBD2,-,CSAKTSGRHYEQFF,TGCAGTGCTAAGACTAGCGGGAGGCACTATGAGCAGTTCTTC
TRBV6-2/TRBV6-3,TRBJ2-1,-,few,CASNQGRALYNEQFF,TGTGCCAGCAACCAGGGGCGGGCCCTCTACAATGAGCAGTTCTTC
TRBV7-3,TRBJ1-6,TRBD1,few,CASSYNRGRNSPLHF,TGTGCCAGCAGCTATAACAGGGGACGGAATTCACCCCTCCACTTT
TRBV4-2,TRBJ1-1,-,many,CASSLERSWNTEAFF,TGTGCCAGCAGCCTAGAGCGAAGCTGGAACACTGAAGCTTTCTTT
TRBV6-6,TRBJ1-1,TRBD1,few,CASSYTDRAEEAFF,TGTGCCAGCAGTTACACAGACAGGGCGGAGGAAGCTTTCTTT
TRBV3-1,TRBJ1-4,-,medium-sized,CASSLRGITEKLFF,TGTGCCAGCAGCCTAAGGGGGATAACTGAAAAACTGTTTTTT
TRBV11-3,TRBJ2-1,-,many,CASSFGSGISIF,-
TRBV6-4,TRBJ1-1,-,many,CASSRDPGGTEAFF,TGTGCCAGCAGCCGAGACCCTGGGGGCACTGAAGCTTTCTTT
TRBV5-1,TRBJ1-1,-,medium-sized,CASSRRRDTEAFF,TGCGCCAGCAGCCGTCGGAGGGACACTGAAGCTTTCTTT